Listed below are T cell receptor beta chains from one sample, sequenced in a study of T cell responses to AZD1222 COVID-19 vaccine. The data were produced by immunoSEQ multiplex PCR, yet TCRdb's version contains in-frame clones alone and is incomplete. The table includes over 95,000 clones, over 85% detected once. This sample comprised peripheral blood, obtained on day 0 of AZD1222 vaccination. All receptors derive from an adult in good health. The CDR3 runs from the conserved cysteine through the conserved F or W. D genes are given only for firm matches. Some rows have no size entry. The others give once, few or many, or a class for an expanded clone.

CASSSGTAHYGYTF,TGTGCCAGCAGCTCCGGGACGGCCCACTATGGCTACACCTTC,-,-,TRBJ1-2,TRBV7-9
CASSLVKGMNTEAFF,TGTGCCAGCAGCTTAGTCAAGGGCATGAACACTGAAGCTTTCTTT,-,-,TRBJ1-1,TRBV7-8
CASSSRGRGPWSEGYTF,TGTGCCAGCAGTTCCAGGGGCAGGGGCCCATGGTCTGAGGGCTACACCTTC,-,-,TRBJ1-2,TRBV28
CASTGDRVFNSPLHF,TGTGCCAGCACCGGGGACAGGGTGTTTAATTCACCCCTCCACTTT,-,TRBD1,TRBJ1-6,TRBV2
CASSTSWGMNTEAFF,TGTGCCAGCAGCACCTCTTGGGGCATGAACACTGAAGCTTTCTTT,-,-,TRBJ1-1,TRBV7-2
CASSFRDTLYGYTF,TGTGCCAGCAGCTTCCGGGACACCCTCTATGGCTACACCTTC,-,-,TRBJ1-2,TRBV5-6
CASRPALGAEQFF,TGTGCCAGCAGACCTGCCCTGGGGGCTGAGCAGTTCTTC,-,-,TRBJ2-1,TRBV3-1/TRBV3-2
CAISEPPGHKLYEQYF,TGTGCCATCAGTGAGCCACCGGGACACAAACTCTACGAGCAGTACTTC,-,-,TRBJ2-7,TRBV10-3
CASSVDPGAATGELFF,TGTGCCAGCAGCGTAGACCCGGGGGCCGCTACCGGGGAGCTGTTTTTT,-,-,TRBJ2-2,TRBV9
CASSQEGGAWYEQYF,TGTGCCAGCAGCCAAGAGGGGGGCGCTTGGTACGAGCAGTACTTC,-,-,TRBJ2-7,TRBV4-2
CASSLGDGLSTDTQYF,TGCGCCAGCAGCTTGGGGGACGGCTTAAGCACAGATACGCAGTATTTT,once,-,TRBJ2-3,TRBV5-1
CASSSGTSGGHLGYNEQFF,TGCGCCAGCAGCTCCGGGACTAGCGGGGGCCATTTAGGGTACAATGAGCAGTTCTTC,-,TRBD2,TRBJ2-1,TRBV5-1
CASSSSIASSSGNTIYF,TGTGCCAGCAGCTCCAGCATCGCGAGCTCGTCTGGAAACACCATATATTTT,-,-,TRBJ1-3,TRBV7-8
CASRPNLPGQPQHF,TGTGCCAGCAGGCCTAATCTACCTGGTCAGCCCCAGCATTTT,-,-,TRBJ1-5,TRBV28
CAVSAGTGVHEQYF,TGTGCCGTCTCCGCCGGGACAGGGGTGCACGAGCAGTACTTC,-,TRBD1,TRBJ2-7,TRBV5-4
CASSQPGFNNSPLHF,TGCGCCAGCAGCCAACCGGGATTCAATAATTCACCCCTCCACTTT,few,-,TRBJ1-6,TRBV4-1
CASSSTLTGGTGELFF,TGTGCCAGCAGCTCCACCCTAACAGGAGGGACCGGGGAGCTGTTTTTT,-,-,TRBJ2-2,TRBV11-3
CASSNGHGAYEQYF,TGTGCCAGCAGCAACGGTCATGGAGCCTACGAGCAGTACTTC,-,-,TRBJ2-7,TRBV21-1
CASQEQGETEAFF,TGTGCCAGCCAGGAACAGGGAGAGACTGAAGCTTTCTTT,once,-,TRBJ1-1,TRBV18
CASSQDRAGGWYGYTF,TGCGCCAGCAGCCAAGATCGGGCAGGGGGTTGGTATGGCTACACCTTC,-,TRBD1,TRBJ1-2,TRBV4-3
CASSLSKVETQYF,TGCGCCAGCAGCTTGTCAAAAGTAGAGACCCAGTACTTC,-,-,TRBJ2-5,TRBV5-1
CASSVRVPENTEAFF,TGTGCCAGCAGCGTTAGGGTTCCGGAGAACACTGAAGCTTTCTTT,-,-,TRBJ1-1,TRBV7-6
CASSISGSVPDTQYF,TGCGCCAGCAGCATTAGCGGGAGCGTTCCAGATACGCAGTATTTT,-,TRBD2,TRBJ2-3,TRBV5-1
CASSLSGGGSPLHF,TGTGCCAGCAGCCTAAGTGGAGGGGGATCACCCCTCCACTTT,-,-,TRBJ1-6,TRBV9
CASSSSSYEQYF,TGTGCCAGCAGTTCGAGCTCCTACGAGCAGTACTTC,-,-,TRBJ2-7,TRBV12-3/TRBV12-4
CASSLTGDPVYNEQFF,TGCGCCAGCAGCTTAACAGGGGATCCGGTTTACAATGAGCAGTTCTTC,-,TRBD1,TRBJ2-1,TRBV5-1
CASSQVQGMNTEAFF,TGTGCCAGCAGCCAAGTACAGGGGATGAACACTGAAGCTTTCTTT,-,TRBD1,TRBJ1-1,TRBV14
CASSYSRGENIQYF,TGTGCCAGCAGTTACTCCCGGGGGGAAAACATTCAGTACTTC,-,TRBD2,TRBJ2-4,TRBV6-6